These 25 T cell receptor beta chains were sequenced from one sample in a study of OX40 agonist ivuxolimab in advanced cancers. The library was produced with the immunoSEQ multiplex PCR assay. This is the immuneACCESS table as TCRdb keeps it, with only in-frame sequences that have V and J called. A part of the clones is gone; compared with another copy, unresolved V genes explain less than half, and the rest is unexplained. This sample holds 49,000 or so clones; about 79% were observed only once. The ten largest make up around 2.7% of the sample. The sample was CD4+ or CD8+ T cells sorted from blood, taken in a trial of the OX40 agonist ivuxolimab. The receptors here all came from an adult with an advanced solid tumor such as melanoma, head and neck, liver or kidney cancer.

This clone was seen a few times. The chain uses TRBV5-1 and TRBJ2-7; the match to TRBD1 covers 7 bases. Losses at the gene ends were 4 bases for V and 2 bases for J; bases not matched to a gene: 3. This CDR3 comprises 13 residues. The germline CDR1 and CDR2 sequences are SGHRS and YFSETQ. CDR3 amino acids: CASSIDRAYEQYF. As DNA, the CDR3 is TGCGCCAGCAGCATTGACAGGGCCTACGAGCAGTACTTC.

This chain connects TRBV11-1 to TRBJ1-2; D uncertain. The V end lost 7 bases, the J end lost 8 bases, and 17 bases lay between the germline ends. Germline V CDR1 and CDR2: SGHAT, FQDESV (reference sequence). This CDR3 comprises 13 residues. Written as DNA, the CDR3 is TGTGCCAGCACCAGTCCTGGAATAGAGGGCTACACCTTC. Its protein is CASTSPGIEGYTF. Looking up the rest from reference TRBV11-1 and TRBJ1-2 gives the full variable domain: EAEVAQSPRYKITEKSQAVAFWCDPISGHATLYWYRQILGQGPELLVQFQDESVVDDSQLPKDRFSAERLKGVDSTLKIQPAELGDSAMYLCASTSPGIEGYTFGSGTRLTVV.

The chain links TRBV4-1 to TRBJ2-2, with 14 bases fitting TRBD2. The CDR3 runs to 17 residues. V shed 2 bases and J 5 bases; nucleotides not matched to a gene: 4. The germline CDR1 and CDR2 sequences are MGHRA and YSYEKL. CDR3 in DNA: TGCGCCAGCAGCCAAATGGGACTAGCGGGAGCAACCGGGGAGCTGTTTTTT. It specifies CASSQMGLAGATGELFF.

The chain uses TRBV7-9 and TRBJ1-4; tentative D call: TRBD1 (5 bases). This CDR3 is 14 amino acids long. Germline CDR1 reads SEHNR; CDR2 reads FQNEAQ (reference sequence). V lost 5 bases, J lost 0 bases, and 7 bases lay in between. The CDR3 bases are TGTGCCAGCAGCACAGGATCAACTAATGAAAAACTGTTTTTT. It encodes CASSTGSTNEKLFF.

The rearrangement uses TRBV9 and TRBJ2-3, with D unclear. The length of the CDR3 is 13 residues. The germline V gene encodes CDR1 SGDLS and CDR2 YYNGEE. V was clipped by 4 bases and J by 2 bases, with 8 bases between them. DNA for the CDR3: TGTGCCAGCAGCTCCCGTAACACAGATACGCAGTATTTT. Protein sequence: CASSSRNTDTQYF. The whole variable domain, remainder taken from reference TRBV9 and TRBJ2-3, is DSGVTQTPKHLITATGQRVTLRCSPRSGDLSVYWYQQSLDQGLQFLIQYYNGEERAKGNILERFSAQQFPDLHSELNLSSLELGDSALYFCASSSRNTDTQYFGPGTRLTVL.

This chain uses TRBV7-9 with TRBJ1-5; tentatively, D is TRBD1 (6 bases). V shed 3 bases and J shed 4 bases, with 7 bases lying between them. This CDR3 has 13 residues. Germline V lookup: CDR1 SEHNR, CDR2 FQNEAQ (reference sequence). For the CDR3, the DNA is TGTGCCAGCAGCTTGCAGGGGAATCAGCCCCAGCATTTT. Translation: CASSLQGNQPQHF.

The CDR3 reads CASSQLAGYEQYF. CDR3 DNA: TGTGCCAGCAGCCAGCTGGCCGGCTACGAGCAGTACTTC. The genes are TRBV4-2 and TRBJ2-7; D gene uncertain. With 3 bases removed from V and 3 bases from J, the gap between germline ends came to 9 bases. CDR3 length equals 13 residues. The germline CDR1 and CDR2 sequences are LGHNA and YNFKEQ.

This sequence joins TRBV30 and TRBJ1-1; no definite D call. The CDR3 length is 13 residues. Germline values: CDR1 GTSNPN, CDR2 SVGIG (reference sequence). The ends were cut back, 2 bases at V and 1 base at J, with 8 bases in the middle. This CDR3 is CAWSRKGNTEAFF. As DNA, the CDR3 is TGTGCCTGGAGTCGTAAGGGGAACACTGAAGCTTTCTTT.

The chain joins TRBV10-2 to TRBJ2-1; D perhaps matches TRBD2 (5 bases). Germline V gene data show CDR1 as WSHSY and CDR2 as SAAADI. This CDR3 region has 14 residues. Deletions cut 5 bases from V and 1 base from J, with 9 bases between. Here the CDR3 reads CASSRSGSYNEQFF. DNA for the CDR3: TGCGCCAGCAGTAGATCGGGATCCTACAATGAGCAGTTCTTC.

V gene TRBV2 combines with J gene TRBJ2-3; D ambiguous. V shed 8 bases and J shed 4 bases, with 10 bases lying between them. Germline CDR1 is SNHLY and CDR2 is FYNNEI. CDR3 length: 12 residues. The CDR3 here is CASLATPDTQYF. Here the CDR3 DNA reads TGTGCCAGCTTGGCTACCCCAGATACGCAGTATTTT. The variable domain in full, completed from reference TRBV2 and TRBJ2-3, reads EPEVTQTPSHQVTQMGQEVILRCVPISNHLYFYWYRQILGQKVEFLVSFYNNEISEKSEIFDDQFSVERPDGSNFTLKIRSTKLEDSAMYFCASLATPDTQYFGPGTRLTVL.

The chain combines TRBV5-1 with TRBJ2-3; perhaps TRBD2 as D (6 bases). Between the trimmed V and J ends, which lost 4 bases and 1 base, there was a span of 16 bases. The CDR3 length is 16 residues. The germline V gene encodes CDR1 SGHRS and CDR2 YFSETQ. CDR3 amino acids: CASSDDLATGTDTQYF. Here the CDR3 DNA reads TGCGCCAGCAGCGACGATCTAGCGACGGGCACAGATACGCAGTATTTT.

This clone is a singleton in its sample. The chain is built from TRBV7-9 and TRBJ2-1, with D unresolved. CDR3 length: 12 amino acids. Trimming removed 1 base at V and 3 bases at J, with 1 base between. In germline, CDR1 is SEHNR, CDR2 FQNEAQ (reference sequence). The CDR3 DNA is TGTGCCAGCAGCTTAGACTACAATGAGCAGTTCTTC. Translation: CASSLDYNEQFF.

CDR3 residues: CASSRLAGVADTQYF. The DNA for the CDR3 is TGTGCCAGCAGCCGACTAGCGGGAGTCGCAGATACGCAGTATTTT. This chain connects TRBV27 to TRBJ2-3; 12 bases map to TRBD2. CDR3 length: 15 residues. Germline loops: CDR1 MNHEY, CDR2 SMNVEV (reference sequence). Trimming cost V 6 bases and J 4 bases; bases outside gene matches: 5.

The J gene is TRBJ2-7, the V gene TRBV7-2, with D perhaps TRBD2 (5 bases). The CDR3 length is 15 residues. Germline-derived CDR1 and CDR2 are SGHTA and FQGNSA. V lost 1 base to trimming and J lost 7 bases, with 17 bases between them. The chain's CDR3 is CASSLGGPALEEQYF. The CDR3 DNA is TGTGCCAGCAGCTTAGGAGGGCCAGCCCTTGAAGAGCAGTACTTC.

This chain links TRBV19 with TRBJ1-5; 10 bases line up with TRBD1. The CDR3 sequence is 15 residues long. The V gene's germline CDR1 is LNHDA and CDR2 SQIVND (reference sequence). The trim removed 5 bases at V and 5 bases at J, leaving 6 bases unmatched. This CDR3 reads CASSWGQGRDQPQHF. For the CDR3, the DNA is TGTGCCAGTAGTTGGGGACAGGGGCGAGATCAGCCCCAGCATTTT.

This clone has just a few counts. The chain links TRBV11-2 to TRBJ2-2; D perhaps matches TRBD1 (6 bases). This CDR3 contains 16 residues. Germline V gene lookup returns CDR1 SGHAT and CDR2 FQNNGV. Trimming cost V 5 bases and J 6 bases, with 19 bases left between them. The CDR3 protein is CASSPIKGDRAGELFF. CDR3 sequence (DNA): TGTGCCAGCAGCCCTATCAAGGGGGATAGGGCCGGGGAGCTGTTTTTT. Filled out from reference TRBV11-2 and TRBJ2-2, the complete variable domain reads EAGVAQSPRYKIIEKRQSVAFWCNPISGHATLYWYQQILGQGPKLLIQFQNNGVVDDSQLPKDRFSAERLKGVDSTLKIQPAKLEDSAVYLCASSPIKGDRAGELFFGEGSRLTVL.

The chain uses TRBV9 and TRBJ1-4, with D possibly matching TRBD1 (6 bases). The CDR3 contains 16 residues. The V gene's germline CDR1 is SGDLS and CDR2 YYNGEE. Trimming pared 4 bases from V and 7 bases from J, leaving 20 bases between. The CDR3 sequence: CASSPNTGPPAEKLFF. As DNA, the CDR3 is TGTGCCAGCAGCCCAAACACAGGGCCCCCGGCTGAAAAACTGTTTTTT.

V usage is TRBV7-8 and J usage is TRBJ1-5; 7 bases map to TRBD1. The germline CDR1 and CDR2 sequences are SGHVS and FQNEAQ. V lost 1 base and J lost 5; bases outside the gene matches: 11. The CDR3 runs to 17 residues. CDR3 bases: TGTGCCAGCAGCTTAGGGCGACAGGGCCCCACTCATCAGCCCCAGCATTTT. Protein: CASSLGRQGPTHQPQHF. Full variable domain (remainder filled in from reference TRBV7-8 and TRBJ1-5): GAGVSQSPRYKVAKRGQDVALRCDPISGHVSLFWYQQALGQGPEFLTYFQNEAQLDKSGLPSDRFFAERPEGSVSTLKIQRTQQEDSAVYLCASSLGRQGPTHQPQHFGDGTRLSIL.

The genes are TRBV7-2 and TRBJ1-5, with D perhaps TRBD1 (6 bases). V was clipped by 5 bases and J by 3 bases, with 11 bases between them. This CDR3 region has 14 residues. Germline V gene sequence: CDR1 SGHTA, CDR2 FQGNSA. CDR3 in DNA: TGTGCCAGCAGCCTAGGACAGTACAATCAGCCCCAGCATTTT. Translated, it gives CASSLGQYNQPQHF.

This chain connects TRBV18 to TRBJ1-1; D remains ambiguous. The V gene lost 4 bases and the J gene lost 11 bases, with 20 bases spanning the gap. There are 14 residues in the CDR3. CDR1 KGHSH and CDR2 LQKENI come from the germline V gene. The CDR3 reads CASSLRDVEVRAFF. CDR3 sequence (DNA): TGTGCCAGCTCACTACGGGATGTCGAGGTGAGGGCTTTCTTT.

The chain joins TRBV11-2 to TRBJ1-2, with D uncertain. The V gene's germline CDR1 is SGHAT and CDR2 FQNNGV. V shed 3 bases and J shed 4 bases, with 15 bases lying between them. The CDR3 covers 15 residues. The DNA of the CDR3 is TGTGCCAGCAGCTTGCCCGGCTCCCATCTCTATGGCTACACCTTC. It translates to CASSLPGSHLYGYTF.

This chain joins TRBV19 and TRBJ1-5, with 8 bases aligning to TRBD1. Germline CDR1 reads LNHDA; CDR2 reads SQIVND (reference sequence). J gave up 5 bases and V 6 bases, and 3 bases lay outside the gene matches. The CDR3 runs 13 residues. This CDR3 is CASSPDRDQPQHF. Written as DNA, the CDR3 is TGTGCCAGTAGCCCGGACAGGGATCAGCCCCAGCATTTT.

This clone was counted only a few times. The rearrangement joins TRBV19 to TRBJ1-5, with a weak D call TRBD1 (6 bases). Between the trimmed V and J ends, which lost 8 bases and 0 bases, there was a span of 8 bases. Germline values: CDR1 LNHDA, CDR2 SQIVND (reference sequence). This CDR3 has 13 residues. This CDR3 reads CASAGDSNQPQHF. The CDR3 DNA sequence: TGTGCCAGTGCAGGGGATAGCAATCAGCCCCAGCATTTT.

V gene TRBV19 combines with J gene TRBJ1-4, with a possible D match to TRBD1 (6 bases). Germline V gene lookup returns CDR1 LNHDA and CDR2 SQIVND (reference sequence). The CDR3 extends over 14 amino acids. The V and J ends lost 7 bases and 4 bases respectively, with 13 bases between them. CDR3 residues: CASKFPGDNEKLFF. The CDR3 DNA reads TGTGCCAGTAAGTTCCCAGGGGATAATGAAAAACTGTTTTTT.

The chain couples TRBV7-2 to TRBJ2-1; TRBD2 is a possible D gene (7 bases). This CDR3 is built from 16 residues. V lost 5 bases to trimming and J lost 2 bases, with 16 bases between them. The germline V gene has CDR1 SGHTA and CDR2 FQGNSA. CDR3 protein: CASSLSGRGPYNEQFF. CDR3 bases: TGTGCCAGCAGCCTCTCCGGGCGGGGGCCCTACAATGAGCAGTTCTTC.